The present entry profiles one T cell receptor beta chain with its context. The antigen is unknown. These data are taken from a study of shared clonotypes between healthy human individuals. On the study more broadly: Donors had three CD4 naive, three CD4 memory, two CD8 naive and one CD8 memory plate apiece. Findings of the study overall: A generally larger estimated richness was seen in naive subsets than in memory subsets. Some naive CD4 clonotypes, 4% to 6%, turned up in common across four donors.

Naive CD8 cells lacked CD45RO and underwent positive selection for CCR7, leaving out terminally differentiated effector memory CD45RA+ cells. The material for each subset, its genomic DNA, was split evenly across several immunoSEQ plates. Sequencing used immunoSEQ multiplex PCR; TCRdb keeps in-frame clones, though not all of them. Among around 2.1 million clones, just over 90% were seen once, and the ten largest hold 1.5% to 2%. V dropped 1 base and J dropped 3 bases, with 6 bases sitting between them. This CDR3 is 14 amino acids long. Germline V gene sequence: CDR1 SGHAT, CDR2 FQNNGV. The origin of this receptor is a man aged 18 to 30 in good health. Some clones in this sample may be carry-over from other donors' samples. What was sequenced was naive CD8+ T cells from PBMCs. V gene TRBV11-2 combines with J gene TRBJ1-4, with D unresolved. In DNA, the CDR3 is TGTGCCAGCAGCTTAGTCCAGGCTAATGAAAAACTGTTTTTT. The encoded protein is CASSLVQANEKLFF. The full variable domain, completed using reference TRBV11-2 and TRBJ1-4, is EAGVAQSPRYKIIEKRQSVAFWCNPISGHATLYWYQQILGQGPKLLIQFQNNGVVDDSQLPKDRFSAERLKGVDSTLKIQPAKLEDSAVYLCASSLVQANEKLFFGSGTQLSVL.